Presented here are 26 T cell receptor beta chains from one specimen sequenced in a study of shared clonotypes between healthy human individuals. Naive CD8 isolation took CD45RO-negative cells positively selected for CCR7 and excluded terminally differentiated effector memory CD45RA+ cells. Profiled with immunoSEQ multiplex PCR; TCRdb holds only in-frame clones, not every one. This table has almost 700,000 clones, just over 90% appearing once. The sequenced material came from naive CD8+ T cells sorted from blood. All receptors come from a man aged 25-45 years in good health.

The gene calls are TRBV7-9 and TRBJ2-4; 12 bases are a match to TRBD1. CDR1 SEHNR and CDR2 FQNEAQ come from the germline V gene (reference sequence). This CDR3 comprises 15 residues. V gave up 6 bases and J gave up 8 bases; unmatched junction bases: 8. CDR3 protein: CASRGTGGVRDIQYF. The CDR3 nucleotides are TGTGCCAGCAGAGGGACAGGGGGCGTAAGGGACATTCAGTACTTC. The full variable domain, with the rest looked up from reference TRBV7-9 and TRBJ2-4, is DTGVSQNPRHKITKRGQNVTFRCDPISEHNRLYWYRQTLGQGPEFLTYFQNEAQLEKSRLLSDRFSAERPKGSFSTLEIQRTEQGDSAMYLCASRGTGGVRDIQYFGAGTRLSVL.

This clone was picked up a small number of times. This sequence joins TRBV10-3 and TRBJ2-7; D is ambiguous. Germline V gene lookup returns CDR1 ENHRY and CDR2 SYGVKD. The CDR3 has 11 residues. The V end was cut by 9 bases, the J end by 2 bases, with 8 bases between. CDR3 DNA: TGTGCCATGGGCCCGACCTACGAGCAGTACTTC. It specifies CAMGPTYEQYF.

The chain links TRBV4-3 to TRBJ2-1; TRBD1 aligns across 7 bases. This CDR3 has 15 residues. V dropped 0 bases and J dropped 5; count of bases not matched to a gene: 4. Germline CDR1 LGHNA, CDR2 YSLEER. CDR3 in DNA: TGCGCCAGCAGCCAAGATAAGGGACAGAACAATGAGCAGTTCTTC. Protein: CASSQDKGQNNEQFF.

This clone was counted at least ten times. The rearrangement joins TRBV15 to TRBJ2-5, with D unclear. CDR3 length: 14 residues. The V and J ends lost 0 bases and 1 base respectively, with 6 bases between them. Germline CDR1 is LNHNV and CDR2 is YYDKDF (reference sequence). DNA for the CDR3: TGTGCCACCAGCAGAGAGGGCATCCAAGAGACCCAGTACTTC. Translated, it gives CATSREGIQETQYF.

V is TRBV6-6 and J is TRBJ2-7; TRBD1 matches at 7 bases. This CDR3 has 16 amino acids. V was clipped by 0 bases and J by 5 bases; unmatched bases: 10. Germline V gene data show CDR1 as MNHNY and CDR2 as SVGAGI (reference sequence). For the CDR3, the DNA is TGTGCCAGCAGTTACTCCTTCGACAGGGTAGGAAACGAGCAGTACTTC. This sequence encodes CASSYSFDRVGNEQYF.

Written as DNA, the CDR3 is TGTGCCAGTAGTATATATGGGTTCTATGGCTACACCTTC. This sequence encodes CASSIYGFYGYTF. This chain uses TRBV19 with TRBJ1-2, with D hard to call. Germline V CDR1 and CDR2: LNHDA, SQIVND (reference sequence). The CDR3 runs 13 residues. Trimming pared 2 bases from V and 4 bases from J, leaving 8 bases between.

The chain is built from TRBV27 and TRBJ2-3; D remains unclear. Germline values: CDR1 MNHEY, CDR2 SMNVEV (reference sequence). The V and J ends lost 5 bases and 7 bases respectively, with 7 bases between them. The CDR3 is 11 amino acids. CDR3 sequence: CASSIGNTQYF. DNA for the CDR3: TGTGCCAGCAGTATAGGGAATACGCAGTATTTT.

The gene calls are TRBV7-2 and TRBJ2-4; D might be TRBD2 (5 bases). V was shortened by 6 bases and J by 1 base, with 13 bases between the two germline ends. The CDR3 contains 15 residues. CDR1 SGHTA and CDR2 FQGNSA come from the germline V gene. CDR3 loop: CASSLEGGAKNIQYF. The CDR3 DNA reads TGTGCCAGCAGTCTAGAGGGTGGCGCCAAAAACATTCAGTACTTC.

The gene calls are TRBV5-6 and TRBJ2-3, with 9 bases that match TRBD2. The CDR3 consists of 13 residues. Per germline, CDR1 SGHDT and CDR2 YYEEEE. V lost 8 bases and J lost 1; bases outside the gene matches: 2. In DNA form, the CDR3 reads TGTGCCAGTAGGACTAGCGGCACAGATACGCAGTATTTT. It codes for CASRTSGTDTQYF.

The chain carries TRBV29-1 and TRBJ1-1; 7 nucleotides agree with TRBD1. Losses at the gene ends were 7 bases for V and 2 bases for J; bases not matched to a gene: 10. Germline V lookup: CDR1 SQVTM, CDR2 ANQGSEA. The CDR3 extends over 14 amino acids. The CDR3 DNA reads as TGCAGCGGGAGTGGGACAGATGAAAACACTGAAGCTTTCTTT. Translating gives CSGSGTDENTEAFF.

CDR3 in DNA: TGTGCCACCGGGACACCTCCTAACTATGGCTACACCTTC. Amino acids: CATGTPPNYGYTF. The chain links TRBV10-3 to TRBJ1-2, with D possibly being TRBD1 (6 bases). Germline V gene lookup returns CDR1 ENHRY and CDR2 SYGVKD. This CDR3 is built from 13 residues. The ends were cut back, 10 bases at V and 0 bases at J, with 12 bases in the middle.

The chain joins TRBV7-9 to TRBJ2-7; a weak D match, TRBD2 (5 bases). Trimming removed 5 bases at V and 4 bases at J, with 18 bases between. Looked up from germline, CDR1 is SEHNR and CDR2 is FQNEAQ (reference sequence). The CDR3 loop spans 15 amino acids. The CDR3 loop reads CASSPENSPGYEQYF. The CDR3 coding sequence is TGTGCCAGCAGCCCCGAAAACAGCCCGGGGTACGAGCAGTACTTC.

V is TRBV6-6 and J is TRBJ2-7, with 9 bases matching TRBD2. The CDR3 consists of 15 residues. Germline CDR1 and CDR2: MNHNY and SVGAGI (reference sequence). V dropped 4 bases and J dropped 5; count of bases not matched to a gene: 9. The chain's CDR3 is CASSWKREVADEQYF. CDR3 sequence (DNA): TGTGCCAGCAGTTGGAAGCGGGAGGTAGCTGACGAGCAGTACTTC.

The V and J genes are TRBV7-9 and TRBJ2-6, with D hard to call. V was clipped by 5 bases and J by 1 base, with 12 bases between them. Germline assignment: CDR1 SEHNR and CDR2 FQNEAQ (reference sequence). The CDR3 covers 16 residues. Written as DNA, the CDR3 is TGTGCCAGCAGCCCCGTTGGATCATCTGGGGCCAACGTCCTGACTTTC. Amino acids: CASSPVGSSGANVLTF.

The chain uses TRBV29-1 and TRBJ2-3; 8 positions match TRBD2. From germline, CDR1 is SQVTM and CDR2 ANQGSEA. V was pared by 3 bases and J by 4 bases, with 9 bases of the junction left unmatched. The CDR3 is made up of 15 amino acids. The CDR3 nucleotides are TGCAGCGTTGATGGCAGCGGGAGTTTTCCAGATACGCAGTATTTT. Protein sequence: CSVDGSGSFPDTQYF.

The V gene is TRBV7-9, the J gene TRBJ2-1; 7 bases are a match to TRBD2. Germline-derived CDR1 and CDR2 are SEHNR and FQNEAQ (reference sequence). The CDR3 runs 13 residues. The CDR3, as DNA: TGTGCTCTGCCGGGACTAACGAGCAATGAGCAGTTCTTC. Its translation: CALPGLTSNEQFF.

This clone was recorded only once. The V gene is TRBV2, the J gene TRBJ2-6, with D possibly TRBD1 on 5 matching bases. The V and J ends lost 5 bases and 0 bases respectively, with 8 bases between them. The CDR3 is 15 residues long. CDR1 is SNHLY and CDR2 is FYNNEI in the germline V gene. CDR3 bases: TGTGCCAGCAGTCCAGGGCCCTCTGGGGCCAACGTCCTGACTTTC. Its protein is CASSPGPSGANVLTF.

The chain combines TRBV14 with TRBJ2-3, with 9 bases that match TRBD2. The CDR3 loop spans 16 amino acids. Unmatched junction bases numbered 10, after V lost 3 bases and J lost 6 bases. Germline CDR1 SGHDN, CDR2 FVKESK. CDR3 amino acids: CASSQLAGLVSDTQYF. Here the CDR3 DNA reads TGTGCCAGCAGCCAGCTAGCGGGATTAGTATCTGATACGCAGTATTTT.

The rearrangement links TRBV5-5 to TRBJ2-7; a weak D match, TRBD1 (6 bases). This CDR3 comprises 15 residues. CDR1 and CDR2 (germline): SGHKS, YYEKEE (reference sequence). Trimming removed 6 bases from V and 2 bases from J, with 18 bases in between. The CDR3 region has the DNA TGTGCCAGCATACGGATTGGGCAGGGGCCCTACGAGCAGTACTTC. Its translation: CASIRIGQGPYEQYF.

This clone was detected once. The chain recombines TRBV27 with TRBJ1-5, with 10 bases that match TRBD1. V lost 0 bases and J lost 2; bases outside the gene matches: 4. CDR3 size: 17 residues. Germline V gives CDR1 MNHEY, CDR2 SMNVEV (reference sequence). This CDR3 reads CASSLSRTGGGNQPQHF. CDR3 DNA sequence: TGTGCCAGCAGTTTATCAAGGACAGGGGGTGGCAATCAGCCCCAGCATTTT.

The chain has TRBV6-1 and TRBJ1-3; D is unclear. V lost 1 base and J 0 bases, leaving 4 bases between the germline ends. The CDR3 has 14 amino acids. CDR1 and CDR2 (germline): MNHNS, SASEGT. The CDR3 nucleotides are TGTGCCAGCAGTGAAGGAAGCTCTGGAAACACCATATATTTT. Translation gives CASSEGSSGNTIYF.

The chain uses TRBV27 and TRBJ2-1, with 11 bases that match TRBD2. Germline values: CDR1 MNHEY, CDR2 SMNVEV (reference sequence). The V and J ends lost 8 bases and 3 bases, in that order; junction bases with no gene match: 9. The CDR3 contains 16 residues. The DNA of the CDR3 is TGTGCCAGCGGGTTACTAGCGGGAGTTCTCTACAATGAGCAGTTCTTC. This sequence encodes CASGLLAGVLYNEQFF.

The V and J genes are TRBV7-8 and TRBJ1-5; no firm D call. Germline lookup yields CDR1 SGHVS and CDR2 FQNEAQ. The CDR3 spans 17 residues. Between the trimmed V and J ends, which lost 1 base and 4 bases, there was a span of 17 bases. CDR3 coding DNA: TGTGCCAGCAGCTTAGTCCCCCAGCAGACCTATAATCAGCCCCAGCATTTT. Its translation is CASSLVPQQTYNQPQHF.

The CDR3 sequence is CASSPPIGGQKGYTGELFF. In nucleotides, the CDR3 is TGTGCCAGCTCACCACCAATCGGCGGACAGAAGGGGTACACCGGGGAGCTGTTTTTT. The V gene is TRBV18, the J gene TRBJ2-2, with a possible D match to TRBD1 (6 bases). Per the germline V gene, CDR1 is KGHSH and CDR2 is LQKENI. CDR3 length: 19 amino acids. V was pared by 0 bases and J by 3 bases, with 20 bases between.

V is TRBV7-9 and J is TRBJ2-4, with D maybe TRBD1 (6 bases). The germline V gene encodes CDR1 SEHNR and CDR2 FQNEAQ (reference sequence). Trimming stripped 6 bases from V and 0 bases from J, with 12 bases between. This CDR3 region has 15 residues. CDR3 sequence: CASSFGTLAKNIQYF. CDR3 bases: TGTGCCAGCAGTTTCGGGACATTAGCCAAAAACATTCAGTACTTC.

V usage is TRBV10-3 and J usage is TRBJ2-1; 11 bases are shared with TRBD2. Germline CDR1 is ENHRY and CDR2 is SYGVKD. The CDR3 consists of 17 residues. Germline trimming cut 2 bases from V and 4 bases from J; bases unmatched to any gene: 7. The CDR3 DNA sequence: TGTGCCATCAGTGAGGAGTTGGCTAGCGGGAGGTACAATGAGCAGTTCTTC. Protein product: CAISEELASGRYNEQFF.